The 20 T cell receptor beta chains reported below all come from one sample, sequenced in a study of beta chain features in type 1 diabetes. Broader study findings: The study found moderately but significantly shorter TCRB CDR3s in all four CD4+ subsets of Type 1 diabetes patients.

These TCRs' antigens remain unknown. All of the isolated RNA was reverse transcribed, so expressed TCRB transcripts were sequenced. Data came from immunoSEQ multiplex PCR; TCRdb stores just in-frame clones and leaves some out. The data contain 640,000 or so clones, roughly 13% of them seen just once; the ten biggest clones take up approximately 0.02%. Material: naive CD4+ T cells from blood. The origin of the receptors is a man younger than 35 with type 1 diabetes.

This clone was observed a handful of times. The J gene is TRBJ2-2, the V gene TRBV19, with D perhaps matching TRBD1 (6 bases). This CDR3 contains 14 residues. The germline V and J ends were trimmed by 9 bases and 3 bases, with 14 bases remaining between them. Germline V gene data show CDR1 as LNHDA and CDR2 as SQIVND (reference sequence). The CDR3 DNA reads as TGTGCCAGCCGATGGGGGCCCGACACCGGGGAGCTGTTTTTT. Its protein is CASRWGPDTGELFF. Full variable domain (remainder filled in from reference TRBV19 and TRBJ2-2): DGGITQSPKYLFRKEGQNVTLSCEQNLNHDAMYWYRQDPGQGLRLIYYSQIVNDFQKGDIAEGYSVSREKKESFPLTVTSAQKNPTAFYLCASRWGPDTGELFFGEGSRLTVL.

A few counts support this clone. This same CDR3 is encoded by further DNA sequences in the sample. This chain uses TRBV20-1 with TRBJ1-1; D gene ambiguous. CDR1 and CDR2 (germline): DFQATT, SNEGSKA (reference sequence). CDR3 size: 11 residues. Trimming removed 1 base from V and 5 bases from J, with 5 bases in between. CDR3 sequence reads: CSARGGTEAFF. In DNA form, the CDR3 reads TGCAGTGCTAGAGGGGGAACTGAAGCTTTCTTT.

The chain links TRBV29-1 to TRBJ1-5, with 7 positions matching TRBD1. CDR3 length equals 16 residues. Trimming at V came to 2 bases and at J to 1 base, leaving 8 bases not matched to a gene. Per the germline V gene, CDR1 is SQVTM and CDR2 is ANQGSEA. The CDR3 region has the DNA TGCAGCGTTGAAACCGGGACAGCAACAAGCAATCAGCCCCAGCATTTT. It encodes CSVETGTATSNQPQHF.

This clone was seen more than once but under ten times. This CDR3 is also generated by other DNA sequences in the sample. This chain connects TRBV10-3 to TRBJ2-1, with 7 nucleotides matching TRBD2. This CDR3 comprises 15 residues. Germline lookup yields CDR1 ENHRY and CDR2 SYGVKD. V shed 0 bases, J shed 2 bases, and the junction held 1 base outside the gene matches. The CDR3 is CAISESGGAYNEQFF. CDR3 DNA: TGTGCCATCAGTGAGTCTGGGGGGGCCTACAATGAGCAGTTCTTC.

This clone was picked up a small number of times. V gene TRBV6-5 combines with J gene TRBJ2-5; TRBD1 matches 8 bases. The J segment lost 5 bases and the V segment lost 6 bases, leaving 8 bases of the junction unmatched. The CDR3 totals 14 residues. Germline loops: CDR1 MNHEY, CDR2 SVGAGI. CDR3 protein: CASRRTRTGETQYF. The CDR3 coding sequence is TGTGCCAGCAGACGCACCAGGACAGGGGAGACCCAGTACTTC.

This clone was seen a few times. The chain has TRBV7-2 and TRBJ1-2; TRBD1 matches 9 bases. Germline trimming cut 8 bases from V and 3 bases from J; bases unmatched to any gene: 10. This CDR3 has 15 residues. Germline V lookup: CDR1 SGHTA, CDR2 FQGNSA. The chain's CDR3 is CASSPWDRADYGYTF. The CDR3 nucleotides are TGTGCCAGCTCCCCGTGGGACAGGGCTGACTATGGCTACACCTTC.

The rearrangement uses TRBV27 and TRBJ1-2; D possibly corresponds to TRBD1 (6 bases). The CDR3 is 13 residues long. CDR1 is MNHEY, CDR2 SMNVEV, per germline (reference sequence). Trimming stripped 5 bases from V and 8 bases from J, with 15 bases between. Written as DNA, the CDR3 is TGTGCCAGCAGTCACACAGGGTTCGAAGGCTACACCTTC. This translates into CASSHTGFEGYTF.

This clone came up a few times. The chain uses TRBV7-2 and TRBJ1-2; 7 nucleotides line up with TRBD1. The CDR3 is 16 amino acids. Per germline, CDR1 SGHTA and CDR2 FQGNSA. After removal of 6 bases from V and 6 bases from J, the junction contained 16 bases not matched to a gene. CDR3 sequence reads: CASSSLGGGVDDGYTF. In DNA, the CDR3 is TGTGCCAGCAGTTCCCTGGGAGGGGGCGTTGACGATGGCTACACCTTC.

This clone was seen more than once but under ten times. The rearrangement uses TRBV11-3 and TRBJ2-5, with D perhaps matching TRBD1 (6 bases). With 1 base removed from V and 1 base from J, the gap between germline ends came to 10 bases. The CDR3 covers 15 residues. Germline loops: CDR1 SGHNT, CDR2 YENEEA. CDR3 sequence (DNA): TGTGCCAGCAGCTTAGGCAGGGGTACCCAAGAGACCCAGTACTTC. This gives the protein CASSLGRGTQETQYF. Full variable domain (missing parts from reference TRBV11-3 and TRBJ2-5): EAGVVQSPRYKIIEKKQPVAFWCNPISGHNTLYWYLQNLGQGPELLIRYENEEAVDDSQLPKDRFSAERLKGVDSTLKIQPAELGDSAVYLCASSLGRGTQETQYFGPGTRLLVL.

This clone was seen a few times. The gene calls are TRBV30 and TRBJ1-2; D is unresolved. V was trimmed by 8 bases and J by 1 base, leaving 11 bases between them. This CDR3 has 12 amino acids. Germline V gene data show CDR1 as GTSNPN and CDR2 as SVGIG (reference sequence). The CDR3 spells CAGTSYNYGYTF. CDR3 bases: TGTGCCGGAACGAGCTATAACTATGGCTACACCTTC.

This chain joins TRBV29-1 and TRBJ2-7; 9 nucleotides agree with TRBD1. This CDR3 is built from 12 residues. CDR1 is SQVTM, CDR2 ANQGSEA, per germline. V was clipped by 7 bases and J by 3 bases; unmatched bases: 4. CDR3 loop: CSAQGALYEQYF. The CDR3 nucleotides are TGCAGCGCACAGGGGGCGCTCTACGAGCAGTACTTC.

This clone has a handful of counts. J is TRBJ2-7 and V is TRBV28, with 8 bases matching TRBD2. CDR1 is MDHEN and CDR2 is SYDVKM in the germline V gene. V trimming: 6 bases; J trimming: 11 bases; junction bases outside the gene matches: 15. This CDR3 has 14 residues. CDR3 in amino acids: CASREVAGRRTKYF. CDR3 DNA: TGTGCCAGCAGAGAGGTAGCGGGGCGCCGCACTAAGTACTTC.

CDR3: CASSQQETQYF. The CDR3 DNA follows: TGTGCTAGCTCTCAGCAAGAGACCCAGTACTTC. This chain joins TRBV7-7 and TRBJ2-5; no firm D call. CDR1 and CDR2 from the germline V gene are SSHAT and FNYEAQ (reference sequence). CDR3 length: 11 residues.

This clone was seen a handful of times. V is TRBV7-2 and J is TRBJ2-7, with D perhaps being TRBD1 or TRBD2 (6 bases each). CDR3 length equals 16 residues. Trimming pared 5 bases from V and 0 bases from J, leaving 17 bases between. Germline V gene sequence: CDR1 SGHTA, CDR2 FQGNSA. The CDR3 bases are TGTGCCAGCAGCCCGGGGGCCGGGGGTAACTCCTACGAGCAGTACTTC. Its translation is CASSPGAGGNSYEQYF. Drawing the rest from reference TRBV7-2 and TRBJ2-7, the complete variable domain is GAGVSQSPSNKVTEKGKDVELRCDPISGHTALYWYRQSLGQGLEFLIYFQGNSAPDKSGLPSDRFSAERTGGSVSTLTIQRTQQEDSAVYLCASSPGAGGNSYEQYFGPGTRLTVT.

This clone has just a few counts. V gene TRBV9 combines with J gene TRBJ2-3, with 7 nucleotides matching TRBD2. The V and J ends lost 3 bases and 0 bases, in that order; junction bases with no gene match: 4. The CDR3 has 15 amino acids. Germline V CDR1 and CDR2: SGDLS, YYNGEE. CDR3 bases: TGTGCCAGCAGCGCGGGAGGACATAGCACAGATACGCAGTATTTT. Translation: CASSAGGHSTDTQYF.

The V call is TRBV7-9, the J call TRBJ2-1; D is unresolved. The CDR3 loop spans 17 amino acids. The V and J ends lost 5 bases and 0 bases respectively, with 17 bases between them. Looked up from germline, CDR1 is SEHNR and CDR2 is FQNEAQ (reference sequence). CDR3 in DNA: TGTGCCAGCAGCCCCCCCCTAAACCCGAGCTCCTACAATGAGCAGTTCTTC. It specifies CASSPPLNPSSYNEQFF.

V and J are TRBV28 and TRBJ2-7; D is possibly TRBD1 (6 bases). Trimming stripped 4 bases from V and 0 bases from J, with 13 bases between. The CDR3 consists of 15 residues. CDR1 MDHEN and CDR2 SYDVKM come from the germline V gene. The CDR3 region has the DNA TGTGCCAGCAGTTGGGACACATTCCTCTCCTACGAGCAGTACTTC. The encoded protein is CASSWDTFLSYEQYF.

The chain uses TRBV7-2 and TRBJ2-3, with D perhaps matching TRBD2 (6 bases). CDR3 length: 15 amino acids. The germline V gene encodes CDR1 SGHTA and CDR2 FQGNSA. Trimming took off 5 bases at V and 1 base at J, with 13 bases between the two ends. For the CDR3, the DNA is TGTGCCAGCAGCCATCAGTGGGGGGGCACAGATACGCAGTATTTT. Encoded protein: CASSHQWGGTDTQYF.

This clone appeared a few times. This rearrangement joins TRBV25-1 to TRBJ2-5; 13 bases are a match to TRBD2. With V trimmed by 5 bases and J by 5 bases, 8 bases remained unmatched. The CDR3 consists of 16 residues. Germline CDR1 MGHDK, CDR2 SYGVNS. The CDR3 region has the DNA TGTGCCAGCAGTATCCTTGGGACTAGCGGGGAGGAGACCCAGTACTTC. It yields the protein CASSILGTSGEETQYF. Looking up the rest from reference TRBV25-1 and TRBJ2-5 gives the full variable domain: EADIYQTPRYLVIGTGKKITLECSQTMGHDKMYWYQQDPGMELHLIHYSYGVNSTEKGDLSSESTVSRIRTEHFPLTLESARPSHTSQYLCASSILGTSGEETQYFGPGTRLLVL.

This clone has just a few counts. The J gene is TRBJ1-1, the V gene TRBV30, with TRBD1 as a possible D gene (6 bases). The CDR3 runs to 14 residues. V was clipped by 2 bases and J by 3 bases, with 13 bases between them. Germline V gene sequence: CDR1 GTSNPN, CDR2 SVGIG (reference sequence). CDR3 bases: TGTGCCTGGAGTTCCCGACAGGCTCACACTGAAGCTTTCTTT. This encodes CAWSSRQAHTEAFF.